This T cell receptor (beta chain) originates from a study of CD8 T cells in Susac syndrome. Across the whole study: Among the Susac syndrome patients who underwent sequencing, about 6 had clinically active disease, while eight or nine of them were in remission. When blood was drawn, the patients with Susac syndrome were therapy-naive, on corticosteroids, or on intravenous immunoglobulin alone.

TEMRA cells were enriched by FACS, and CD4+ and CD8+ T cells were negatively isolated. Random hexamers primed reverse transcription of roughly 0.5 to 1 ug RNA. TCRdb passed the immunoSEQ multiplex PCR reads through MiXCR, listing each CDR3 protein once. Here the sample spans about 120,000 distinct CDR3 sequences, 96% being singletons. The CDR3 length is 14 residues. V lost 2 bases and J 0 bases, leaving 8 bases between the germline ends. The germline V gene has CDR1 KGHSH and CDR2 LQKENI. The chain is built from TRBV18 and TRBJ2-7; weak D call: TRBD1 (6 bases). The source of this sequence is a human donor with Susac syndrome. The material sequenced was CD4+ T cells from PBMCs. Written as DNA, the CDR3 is TGTGCCAGCTCACCAGGACAGAACTCCTACGAGCAGTACTTC. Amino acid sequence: CASSPGQNSYEQYF.